The entry that follows covers one TCR beta chain sequence. The antigen remains unidentified. The assay was immunoSEQ multiplex PCR, and TCRdb's table has in-frame clones only and misses some. In the table there are about 26,000 clones, about 84% of which are singletons. This specimen belongs to a study of T cells in localized non-small cell lung cancer. Study findings and constraints: It was uninvolved adjacent lung that showed the highest T cell clonality, exceeding tumor. Adjacent lung exhibited a median of around 60 among the 100 most abundant tumor clones. Sequencing involved a lone tumor region, leaving heterogeneity possible.

V lost 3 bases to trimming and J lost 4 bases, with 9 bases between them. The CDR3 length is 14 residues. Germline lookup yields CDR1 SGHTA and CDR2 FQGNSA. The chain links TRBV7-2 to TRBJ2-2, with D unclear. The clonotype originates from a man aged 40 to 69 with stage III squamous cell lung carcinoma. The specimen was peripheral blood, collected before any cancer treatment. CDR3 in amino acids: CASSLLSSTGELFF. DNA of the CDR3: TGTGCCAGCAGCTTGTTGTCTTCCACCGGGGAGCTGTTTTTT.